This passage covers 17 T cell receptor beta chains from one sample sequenced in a study of cytomegalovirus exposure and HLA in healthy donors. In the PCR, 60 Vbeta and 13 Jbeta primers were used. Profiling relied on immunoSEQ multiplex PCR, and the TCRdb table lists in-frame clones only, not all of them. The sample consists of more than 85,000 clones, 81% of them appearing once. The sample was PBMCs. Receptors originate from a woman in her twenties or thirties in good health and CMV-seronegative.

The J gene is TRBJ2-1, the V gene TRBV5-1, with TRBD2 matching 7 bases. CDR3 length: 13 residues. The V gene's germline CDR1 is SGHRS and CDR2 YFSETQ. J lost 8 bases, V lost 7 bases, and 9 bases had no gene match. CDR3: CASSGGLGDEQFF. The CDR3 DNA reads TGCGCCAGCTCCGGGGGGTTGGGGGATGAGCAGTTCTTC.

Note on this clone: One end of the junction is discordant with germline, which a read error may explain. The CDR3 region is CSSSYTPLEQYF. As DNA, the CDR3 is TGTTCCAGCAGCTACACCCCGCTCGAGCAGTACTTC. The chain employs TRBV7-9 and TRBJ2-7; no clear D gene. This CDR3 spans 12 amino acids. The V gene's germline CDR1 is SEHNR and CDR2 FQNEAQ (reference sequence).

This clone was counted between two and nine times. Other DNA sequences in this specimen translate into the identical CDR3. V and J are TRBV6-4 and TRBJ2-3; maybe TRBD2 (6 bases). The CDR3 is 15 residues long. V was trimmed by 2 bases and J by 0 bases, leaving 9 bases between them. The germline V gene encodes CDR1 MRHNA and CDR2 SNTAGT. The CDR3 loop is CASSDGGASTDTQYF. In DNA form, the CDR3 reads TGTGCCAGCAGTGACGGAGGGGCTAGCACAGATACGCAGTATTTT.

The genes are TRBV27 and TRBJ2-1; D unresolved. The germline gives CDR1 MNHEY, CDR2 SMNVEV (reference sequence). The V end lost 3 bases, the J end lost 1 base, and 13 bases lay between the germline ends. CDR3 length: 16 amino acids. The CDR3 DNA follows: TGTGCCAGCAGTTTCGAGGTTGCCGCATCCTACAATGAGCAGTTCTTC. This gives the protein CASSFEVAASYNEQFF.

The J gene is TRBJ1-3, the V gene TRBV12-5; D might be TRBD1 (5 bases). Trimming stripped 3 bases from V and 8 bases from J, with 23 bases between. CDR1 is LGHNT and CDR2 is FRNRAP in the germline V gene. The CDR3 loop spans 17 amino acids. CDR3 DNA: TGTGCTAGTGGTTTCCCCCGGGGGAGGGCACTCGGAGACACCATATATTTT. It specifies CASGFPRGRALGDTIYF.

The gene calls are TRBV19 and TRBJ2-2; perhaps TRBD1 as D (6 bases). V lost 6 bases, J lost 2 bases, and 13 bases lay in between. Looked up from germline, CDR1 is LNHDA and CDR2 is SQIVND (reference sequence). The CDR3 has 15 amino acids. In nucleotides, the CDR3 is TGTGCCAGTAGACCAACAGGGATCAACACCGGGGAGCTGTTTTTT. Translated: CASRPTGINTGELFF.

V and J are TRBV5-1 and TRBJ2-7; 9 bases line up with TRBD1. Germline values: CDR1 SGHRS, CDR2 YFSETQ. The CDR3 sequence is 16 residues long. Unmatched junction bases numbered 13, after V lost 3 bases and J lost 6 bases. This CDR3 reads CASSSSLQGAPGEQYF. CDR3 bases: TGCGCCAGCAGCTCCTCCCTACAGGGGGCGCCGGGCGAGCAGTACTTC.

The chain combines TRBV5-1 with TRBJ2-3, with TRBD1 matching 8 bases. With 4 bases clipped from V and 7 bases from J, the junction kept 14 bases outside the gene matches. Germline CDR1 and CDR2: SGHRS and YFSETQ. This CDR3 has 16 amino acids. The CDR3 sequence: CASSPPVGTGHNTQYF. As DNA, the CDR3 is TGCGCCAGCAGCCCGCCGGTTGGGACAGGTCATAATACGCAGTATTTT.

This clone has only a few counts. The chain has TRBV7-8 and TRBJ2-2; D is unresolved. The CDR3 spans 12 residues. The V gene's germline CDR1 is SGHVS and CDR2 FQNEAQ. Trimming took 4 bases from V and 3 from J, leaving 3 bases between them. For the CDR3, the DNA is TGTGCCAGCAGCTCAGACACCGGGGAGCTGTTTTTT. It codes for CASSSDTGELFF.

This rearrangement joins TRBV28 to TRBJ2-5; tentatively, D is TRBD2 (7 bases). The last part of the DNA fits TRBJ2-7 better; the J call may be wrong. Germline assignment: CDR1 MDHEN and CDR2 SYDVKM. This CDR3 region has 19 residues. DNA of the CDR3: TGTGCCAGCAGTCCCCCGGGGGGCGCTTCCCCGAGCAAATCCTACGAGCAGTACTTC. This sequence encodes CASSPPGGASPSKSYEQYF.

For the CDR3, the DNA is TGCAGCGGGAACAGGGGGCAGGGCACTGAAGCTTTCTTT. It is translated as CSGNRGQGTEAFF. This chain joins TRBV29-1 and TRBJ1-1; 9 nucleotides agree with TRBD1. The CDR3 loop spans 13 amino acids. CDR1 is SQVTM, CDR2 ANQGSEA, per germline. Unmatched junction bases numbered 7, after V lost 7 bases and J lost 4 bases. Together with reference TRBV29-1 and TRBJ1-1, the CDR3 gives the full variable domain: SAVISQKPSRDICQRGTSLTIQCQVDSQVTMMFWYRQQPGQSLTLIATANQGSEATYESGFVIDKFPISRPNLTFSTLTVSNMSPEDSSIYLCSGNRGQGTEAFFGQGTRLTVV.

V usage is TRBV5-4 and J usage is TRBJ2-2; 7 positions agree with TRBD1. The CDR3 extends over 15 amino acids. Losses at the gene ends were 3 bases for V and 0 bases for J; bases not matched to a gene: 2. Germline V CDR1 and CDR2: SGHNT, YYREEE (reference sequence). Written as DNA, the CDR3 is TGTGCCAGCAGCTCAGGGGGTCCGAACACCGGGGAGCTGTTTTTT. Protein: CASSSGGPNTGELFF. Combining the CDR3 with reference TRBV5-4 and TRBJ2-2 gives the whole variable domain ETGVTQSPTHLIKTRGQQVTLRCSSQSGHNTVSWYQQALGQGPQFIFQYYREEENGRGNFPPRFSGLQFPNYSSELNVNALELDDSALYLCASSSGGPNTGELFFGEGSRLTVL.

The chain combines TRBV2 with TRBJ2-1; 14 positions match TRBD2. In germline, CDR1 is SNHLY, CDR2 FYNNEI. The CDR3 extends over 14 amino acids. V shed 6 bases, J shed 10 bases, and the junction held 5 bases outside the gene matches. The CDR3 region is CASRGLAGVGEQFF. The DNA for the CDR3 is TGTGCCAGCAGGGGACTAGCGGGAGTAGGCGAGCAGTTCTTC. Variable domain in full (rest from reference TRBV2 and TRBJ2-1): EPEVTQTPSHQVTQMGQEVILRCVPISNHLYFYWYRQILGQKVEFLVSFYNNEISEKSEIFDDQFSVERPDGSNFTLKIRSTKLEDSAMYFCASRGLAGVGEQFFGPGTRLTVL.

This chain joins TRBV6-5 and TRBJ2-3; TRBD2 agrees at 7 bases. V was clipped by 6 bases and J by 4 bases; unmatched bases: 4. CDR1 and CDR2 from the germline V gene are MNHEY and SVGAGI. The CDR3 covers 13 residues. DNA for the CDR3: TGTGCCAGCAGCCTAGGGAGGGCAGATACGCAGTATTTT. Its translation: CASSLGRADTQYF.

The CDR3 loop reads CASRSRDRVVGGELFF. CDR3 in DNA: TGTGCAAGTCGCTCCCGGGACAGGGTGGTTGGCGGGGAGCTGTTTTTT. This chain joins TRBV12-2 and TRBJ2-2; TRBD1 reflects the table's D call only, with no check against the DNA. TRBV12-2 has pseudogene status. The CDR3 runs to 16 residues.

J is TRBJ2-3 and V is TRBV25-1; 11 bases match TRBD2. This CDR3 region has 17 residues. V lost 1 base and J lost 5; bases outside the gene matches: 8. Germline V gene data show CDR1 as MGHDK and CDR2 as SYGVNS. This CDR3 reads CASSEFLAGGDGDTQYF. CDR3 in DNA: TGTGCCAGCAGTGAATTCTTAGCGGGAGGGGACGGAGATACGCAGTATTTT.

J is TRBJ2-7 and V is TRBV5-6, with 11 bases that match TRBD2. Germline values: CDR1 SGHDT, CDR2 YYEEEE. Losses at the gene ends were 3 bases for V and 4 bases for J; bases not matched to a gene: 3. The length of the CDR3 is 14 residues. The CDR3 DNA is TGTGCCAGCAGCTGGGGGACTAGCGGATACGAGCAGTACTTC. As protein: CASSWGTSGYEQYF.